These 2 T cell receptor beta chains share one sample of origin, sequenced in a study of CD8 T cells in ankylosing spondylitis (dated by TCRdb to 2017 to 2019). The protocol used for the library was 5' RACE. The run used an Illumina HiSeq 2500. TCRdb redid the processing of the public reads, applying fastp at Q25 and MiXCR, and retained in-frame beta chains. Merged by CDR3 protein, the rows form single entries marked with the most common genes and DNA. The sample has 200,000 to 250,000 distinct CDR3 sequences on record, around 6.6% of them singletons. The top ten constitute 14% of the sample. No antigens are known for them. Paper-wide results and their limitations: A TCR beta motif of several highly homologous amino acid variants appeared characteristic of blood from ankylosing spondylitis patients.

The sequenced sample was blood, either unsorted or a sorted T cell fraction (not recorded which). The receptors come from a male donor with ankylosing spondylitis.

The sample holds many counts of this clonotype. The chain uses TRBV29-1 and TRBJ2-2; 7 nucleotides line up with TRBD1. Germline CDR1 is SQVTM and CDR2 is ANQGSEA. The CDR3 covers 14 residues. The junction had 5 bases not matched to a gene; V was cut back by 7 bases and J by 0 bases. CDR3 sequence reads: CSALGQSNTGELFF. In DNA, the CDR3 is TGCAGCGCCCTGGGACAGTCGAACACCGGGGAGCTGTTTTTT.

This clonotype showed up many times. The chain joins TRBV20-1 to TRBJ2-3; TRBD1 might be the D (6 bases). The CDR3 consists of 15 residues. V lost 1 base, J lost 2 bases, and 13 bases lay in between. The germline CDR1 and CDR2 sequences are DFQATT and SNEGSKA (reference sequence). The CDR3 coding sequence is TGCAGTGCTAGAGTCCGGACAGCTACCACAGATACGCAGTATTTT. Translating it yields CSARVRTATTDTQYF.